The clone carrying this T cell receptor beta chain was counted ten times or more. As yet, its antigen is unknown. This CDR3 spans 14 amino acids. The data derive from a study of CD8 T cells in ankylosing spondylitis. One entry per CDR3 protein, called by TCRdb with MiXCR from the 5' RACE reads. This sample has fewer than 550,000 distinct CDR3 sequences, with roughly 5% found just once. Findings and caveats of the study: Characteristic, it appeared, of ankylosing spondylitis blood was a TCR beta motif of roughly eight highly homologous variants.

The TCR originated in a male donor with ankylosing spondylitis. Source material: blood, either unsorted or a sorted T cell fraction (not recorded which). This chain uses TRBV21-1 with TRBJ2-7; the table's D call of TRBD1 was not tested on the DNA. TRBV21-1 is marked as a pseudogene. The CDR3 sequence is CASSPIALSIEQYF. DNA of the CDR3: TGTGCCAGCAGCCCCATAGCCCTATCCATCGAGCAGTACTTC.